Reported below is one T cell receptor beta chain. This record belongs to a study of blood T cell repertoires in COVID-19. In the authors' workflow: Reference gene primer amplification yielded estimated nucleated cell counts. Only in-frame clones appear in the TCRdb table, and some are missing; sequencing was by immunoSEQ multiplex PCR. Clone size and V and J calls were adopted from that table, with D and trimming inferred from the DNA. The repertoire holds roughly 190,000 clones, with about 80% as singletons. The germline V gene has CDR1 SGHNT and CDR2 YYREEE (reference sequence). The V end lost 0 bases, the J end lost 7 bases, and 13 bases lay between the germline ends. The CDR3 is 15 residues long. Seattle patients were enrolled during active infection and followed longitudinally.

The receptor was derived from a woman aged 60-75 years with COVID-19, enrolled during active disease. The chain joins TRBV5-4 to TRBJ2-2; D perhaps matches TRBD2 (5 bases). Source material: peripheral blood. The CDR3, as DNA: TGTGCCAGCAGCTTGGCCGGAGGTACCGACGGGGAGCTGTTTTTT. Its translation is CASSLAGGTDGELFF.